This passage covers 24 T cell receptor beta chains from one sample sequenced in a study of patients and donors after allogeneic stem cell transplantation. Each CDR3 protein is one row after TCRdb ran MiXCR on the RT-PCR reads. The profile covers approximately 150,000 distinct CDR3 sequences, with 25% to 35% appearing a single time and about 3.3% taken by the ten largest. Material for sequencing was blood, either unsorted or a sorted T cell fraction (not recorded which). All receptors come from a human donor who was either an allogeneic HSCT recipient or a stem cell or donor lymphocyte infusion donor (not recorded which). It is not recorded whose cells these are; they may come from a transplant donor.

This clonotype was counted a few times. V is TRBV29-1 and J is TRBJ2-4, with D maybe TRBD2 (6 bases). The CDR3 runs to 12 residues. V was cut by 8 bases and J by 6 bases, with 14 bases left in between. Per germline, CDR1 SQVTM and CDR2 ANQGSEA. The CDR3 loop reads CSSRTGGNIQYF. The CDR3 DNA follows: TGCAGCTCCCGAACCGGGGGAAACATTCAGTACTTC.

This clonotype was counted a few times. This chain links TRBV20-1 with TRBJ1-1, with a tentative D call TRBD1 (5 bases). The V gene's germline CDR1 is DFQATT and CDR2 SNEGSKA (reference sequence). The CDR3 runs 16 residues. With 6 bases removed from V and 1 base from J, the gap between germline ends came to 21 bases. CDR3 sequence reads: CSALRAPDGGNTEAFF. The CDR3 nucleotides read TGCAGTGCCCTAAGGGCCCCTGACGGGGGGAACACTGAAGCTTTCTTT.

At least ten counts were recorded for this clonotype. The chain recombines TRBV7-2 with TRBJ1-5; no reliable D call. Germline V gene lookup returns CDR1 SGHTA and CDR2 FQGNSA. V was trimmed by 5 bases and J by 5 bases, leaving 10 bases between them. This CDR3 is 13 amino acids long. Here the CDR3 DNA reads TGTGCCAGCAGCAAGGACCGGGATCAGCCCCAGCATTTT. Protein: CASSKDRDQPQHF.

The chain uses TRBV5-1 and TRBJ2-7; TRBD1 aligns across 9 bases. V lost 4 bases, J lost 3 bases, and 5 bases stayed unmatched. Per germline, CDR1 SGHRS and CDR2 YFSETQ. The length of the CDR3 is 14 residues. The CDR3 coding sequence is TGCGCCAGCAGCGCCGGGACAGGGAACTACGAGCAGTACTTC. This translates into CASSAGTGNYEQYF.

This clonotype has just a few counts. The chain links TRBV28 to TRBJ1-2; D remains ambiguous. Germline CDR1 reads MDHEN; CDR2 reads SYDVKM. Trimming removed 8 bases at V and 0 bases at J, with 4 bases between. This CDR3 contains 11 residues. This CDR3 is CASLANYGYTF. DNA of the CDR3: TGTGCCAGCCTAGCTAACTATGGCTACACCTTC.

This rearrangement joins TRBV7-2 to TRBJ2-5; D is undetermined. Germline-derived CDR1 and CDR2 are SGHTA and FQGNSA. V lost 6 bases and J lost 8, with 19 bases in between. This CDR3 has 14 residues. CDR3 DNA: TGTGCCAGCAGTACCTTCTCGATTAAGCAAACCCAGTACTTC. Its translation: CASSTFSIKQTQYF.

The gene calls are TRBV12-5 and TRBJ2-1; D may be TRBD2 (5 bases). CDR1 LGHNT and CDR2 FRNRAP come from the germline V gene. The CDR3 has 16 residues. The V gene lost 5 bases and the J gene lost 5 bases, with 19 bases spanning the gap. Here the CDR3 DNA reads TGTGCTAGTGGTCCCTCGGGCACTAGGATCCACAATGAGCAGTTCTTC. Its protein product is CASGPSGTRIHNEQFF.

For this clonotype: A read error may explain this, as a much larger clone is one base away. The CDR3 ends on some other residue instead of the conserved phenylalanine or tryptophan, so this is likely a read error. This chain connects TRBV9 to TRBJ1-2; perhaps TRBD1 as D (5 bases). The V end lost 1 base, the J end lost 2 bases, and 6 bases lay between the germline ends. CDR3 length: 13 amino acids. CDR1 SGDLS and CDR2 YYNGEE come from the germline V gene. The CDR3 loop reads CASSVRGNYGYTL. The CDR3 DNA reads TGTGCCAGCAGCGTAAGGGGCAACTATGGCTACACCCTC.

This clonotype came up many times. The rearrangement joins TRBV6-5 to TRBJ1-1; TRBD1 aligns across 8 bases. Germline V CDR1 and CDR2: MNHEY, SVGAGI. The CDR3 runs 14 residues. The J segment lost 1 base and the V segment lost 4 bases, leaving 2 bases of the junction unmatched. CDR3 DNA sequence: TGTGCCAGCAGTTTGGGACAGGCGAACACTGAAGCTTTCTTT. Its translation is CASSLGQANTEAFF.

The chain combines TRBV25-1 with TRBJ1-4, with no clear D. CDR1 and CDR2 from the germline V gene are MGHDK and SYGVNS. The V end lost 8 bases, the J end lost 3 bases, and 22 bases lay between the germline ends. CDR3 length: 17 residues. CDR3 residues: CASGGPRPEDANEKLFF. The CDR3 nucleotides read TGTGCCAGCGGAGGACCTCGCCCGGAGGATGCTAATGAAAAACTGTTTTTT.

This clonotype was recorded a few times. The chain combines TRBV27 with TRBJ1-1; D remains ambiguous. CDR3 length: 13 residues. CDR1 MNHEY and CDR2 SMNVEV come from the germline V gene (reference sequence). The V end lost 5 bases, the J end lost 5 bases, and 12 bases lay between the germline ends. The CDR3 nucleotides read TGTGCCAGCAGTCCCAGCCGGTGGACTGAAGCTTTCTTT. Amino acid sequence: CASSPSRWTEAFF.

V and J are TRBV24-1 and TRBJ2-7, with 14 bases lining up with TRBD2. V lost 4 bases and J lost 4; bases outside the gene matches: 5. Germline V gene data show CDR1 as KGHDR and CDR2 as SFDVKD. The CDR3 has 16 residues. The CDR3 region has the DNA TGTGCCACCAGTGACTCGGGACTAGCGGGAGATTACGAGCAGTACTTC. Amino acids: CATSDSGLAGDYEQYF.

The V call is TRBV6-6, the J call TRBJ2-3, with D possibly TRBD2 on 6 matching bases. V dropped 5 bases and J dropped 1 base, with 16 bases sitting between them. Germline V gene sequence: CDR1 MNHNY, CDR2 SVGAGI (reference sequence). The CDR3 covers 16 residues. Here the CDR3 reads CASSTRLGPRTDTQYF. CDR3 nucleotide sequence: TGTGCCAGCAGTACAAGACTAGGTCCCCGCACAGATACGCAGTATTTT.

In its sample, this clonotype was seen many times. V and J are TRBV5-6 and TRBJ1-4; 7 bases fit TRBD1. This CDR3 is built from 13 residues. Germline V gives CDR1 SGHDT, CDR2 YYEEEE. Losses at the gene ends were 0 bases for V and 16 bases for J; bases not matched to a gene: 9. CDR3 loop: CASSLDGTVDPFF. The DNA of the CDR3 is TGTGCCAGCAGCTTGGATGGGACAGTGGATCCGTTTTTT.

The chain has TRBV18 and TRBJ1-2, with D maybe TRBD1 (5 bases). CDR1 is KGHSH, CDR2 LQKENI, per germline. V was shortened by 3 bases and J by 6 bases, with 14 bases between the two germline ends. This CDR3 has 14 amino acids. DNA of the CDR3: TGTGCCAGCTCACCGCAGGGCGAGGGGAATGGCTACACCTTC. Translating gives CASSPQGEGNGYTF.

This sequence joins TRBV3-1 and TRBJ2-2, with a weak D call TRBD1 (5 bases). Trimming removed 3 bases at V and 1 base at J, with 12 bases between. The CDR3 runs 16 residues. Germline V lookup: CDR1 LGHDT, CDR2 YNNKEL (reference sequence). The CDR3 protein is CASSHNWGLNTGELFF. The CDR3 DNA is TGTGCCAGCAGCCACAACTGGGGCCTGAACACCGGGGAGCTGTTTTTT.

This clonotype was found a few times. The V and J genes are TRBV15 and TRBJ2-5; either TRBD1 or TRBD2 may supply D (5 bases each). Per the germline V gene, CDR1 is LNHNV and CDR2 is YYDKDF (reference sequence). CDR3 length equals 15 residues. Between the trimmed V and J ends, which lost 0 bases and 5 bases, there was a span of 13 bases. Here the CDR3 reads CATSRDMGVGETQYF. CDR3 sequence (DNA): TGTGCCACCAGCAGAGATATGGGGGTGGGTGAGACCCAGTACTTC.

The chain uses TRBV25-1 and TRBJ2-2; maybe TRBD1 (6 bases). The CDR3 sequence is 18 residues long. V was shortened by 0 bases and J by 6 bases, with 20 bases between the two germline ends. Germline values: CDR1 MGHDK, CDR2 SYGVNS. CDR3 sequence reads: CASSEYFGPKGVPGELFF. The CDR3 DNA is TGTGCCAGCAGTGAATATTTCGGCCCCAAGGGGGTCCCCGGGGAGCTGTTTTTT.

This clonotype was seen more than once but under ten times. The chain links TRBV28 to TRBJ1-2, with D unclear. Trimming left V 4 bases short and J 2 bases short, with 11 bases between. The CDR3 sequence is 14 residues long. CDR1 and CDR2 (germline): MDHEN, SYDVKM. The CDR3: CASSSWTANYGYTF. In DNA form, the CDR3 reads TGTGCCAGCAGTTCGTGGACTGCGAACTATGGCTACACCTTC.

The chain employs TRBV12-3 or TRBV12-4 and TRBJ2-7, with D possibly matching TRBD2 (6 bases). CDR3 size: 13 residues. V lost 3 bases and J lost 5, with 11 bases in between. The CDR3 sequence is CASSFAGSDEQYF. CDR3 bases: TGTGCCAGCAGTTTCGCGGGAAGCGACGAGCAGTACTTC.

The V gene is TRBV27, the J gene TRBJ1-1; D remains unclear. Between the trimmed V and J ends, which lost 6 bases and 1 base, there was a span of 9 bases. Germline values: CDR1 MNHEY, CDR2 SMNVEV (reference sequence). This CDR3 comprises 13 residues. CDR3 bases: TGTGCCAGCAGCCCCCTGGGGAACACTGAAGCTTTCTTT. It encodes CASSPLGNTEAFF.

The V and J genes are TRBV6-1 and TRBJ2-3; maybe TRBD2 (5 bases). The CDR3 has 15 residues. Per the germline V gene, CDR1 is MNHNS and CDR2 is SASEGT. The V gene lost 3 bases and the J gene lost 2 bases, with 12 bases spanning the gap. This CDR3 reads CASSDQRTLTDTQYF. The CDR3 DNA sequence: TGTGCCAGCAGTGACCAGCGGACCCTCACAGATACGCAGTATTTT.

This clonotype was observed a handful of times. The chain combines TRBV12-3 or TRBV12-4 with TRBJ2-7; D remains ambiguous. The length of the CDR3 is 13 residues. V lost 0 bases to trimming and J lost 3 bases, with 6 bases between them. The CDR3 loop reads CASSLAPYYEQYF. Here the CDR3 DNA reads TGTGCCAGCAGTTTAGCACCTTACTACGAGCAGTACTTC.

This clonotype has just a few counts. The genes are TRBV5-1 and TRBJ1-2; perhaps TRBD1 as D (5 bases). The V end lost 4 bases, the J end lost 3 bases, and 16 bases lay between the germline ends. The CDR3 contains 15 residues. Germline CDR1 reads SGHRS; CDR2 reads YFSETQ. CDR3 nucleotides: TGCGCCAGCAGCCCTAAGATTGTGGGGGACTATGGCTACACCTTC. This sequence encodes CASSPKIVGDYGYTF.